This entry describes one TCR beta chain. Its antigen is not known. This sample stems from a study of regulatory T cells in long-lasting Graves disease. Time point of the sample: persistent/refractory GD, antithyroid drugs over 5 years with positive TRAb. PBMC RNA was the source of the TCR library. Doctors identified Graves' disease using the American Thyroid Association guidelines. Sequencing libraries for TCR beta were prepared with iRepertoire HTBI primers and Arm-PCR of CDR3 regions. Study processing details: Looking across samples, the authors found under 75 TRBV and some 13 TRBJ segments. MiXCR was run by TCRdb on the multiplex PCR reads, yielding one entry per CDR3 protein. The authors' filters were not applied to this entry. The sample includes approximately 690,000 distinct CDR3 sequences, about 32% seen only once; the top ten take under 50%. Overall study results and limits: New patients shared fewer public clonotypes (more than 850) than persistent patients did (around 3,000). Newly diagnosed patients had higher TCR diversity than persistent Graves' patients did.

This sequence was found in a female donor with Graves disease. The sample consisted of peripheral blood mononuclear cells (PBMCs), taken when the disease was refractory, from a patient treated with antithyroid drugs.

The CDR3 region is CASSLGRGTDTEAFF. As DNA, the CDR3 is TGCGCCAGCAGCTTGGGGAGGGGGACCGACACTGAAGCTTTCTTT. The chain has TRBV5-1 and TRBJ1-1; D might be TRBD1 (6 bases). The V end lost 0 bases, the J end lost 3 bases, and 12 bases lay between the germline ends. The germline V gene encodes CDR1 SGHRS and CDR2 YFSETQ. CDR3 length: 15 amino acids.